This T cell receptor (beta chain) was documented in a study of blood T cell repertoires in COVID-19 (TCRdb year 2020). Some background on the complete study: Samples from collaborators originated in the United States, Italy and Spain and spanned both the acute and convalescent phases of COVID-19. The prospective study material was composed of cDNA or gDNA derived from T cells, B-cell-depleted T cells, or PBMCs. The dataset comprised deeply sampled blood TCRbeta repertoires from subjects exposed to, actively infected with, or recovered from COVID-19. A freely available public database, intended as a resource for researchers studying the immune response to SARS-CoV-2, is where the repertoires were released. Samples came from the ongoing ImmuneRACE study (first 160 participants) plus 1,254 subjects from 6 global collaborators. Nearly every sample came with metadata listing a de-identified subject ID, COVID-19 status, age in years and sex. Where available, HLA class I and class II types were obtained from metadata supplied by the sample provider rather than from assay-based typing. What the work shows at the level of the full study, not this receptor alone: The quantity of clinical and demographic metadata differed by source and by participant and was supplied without curation.

Participants in the prospective study were enrolled through a virtual design, were aged roughly 18 to 90 years, and lived in approximately 25 United States geographic areas. To assign participants to cohorts, the prospective study relied on clinical history that participants themselves reported in a screening survey and a study questionnaire. Recovered participants in ImmuneRACE Cohort 3 were defined as having two consecutive negative NP/OP PCR tests, clearance from a healthcare professional, or resolution of symptoms. In the prospective study, whole blood, serum and a nasopharyngeal or oropharyngeal swab were collected from each participant by mobile phlebotomists. Additional blood draws and questionnaires over an approximately two-month period could optionally be provided by prospective study participants. Prospective study blood samples were shipped either frozen or at room temperature before DNA extraction.

About this clone: It has no known antigen specificity. Base qualities are not recorded, but no much larger clone differs from it by a single base.

TCRbeta CDR3 regions were amplified from genomic DNA by means of the immunoSEQ Assay, a bias-controlled multiplex PCR. The paper's processing steps were these. The number of nucleated cells in each sample was estimated from the amplification of reference gene primers within the assay. To quantify the absolute abundance of each unique TCRbeta CDR3 rearrangement, sequence reads were collapsed and filtered. For each sample, productive Simpson clonality was calculated as the square root of Simpson's diversity index across productive rearrangements. TCRdb obtained this table from immuneACCESS and retained in-frame rearrangements with V and J assigned. These tables miss some clones; where compared with another copy, unresolved V genes account for less than half of the shortfall, and the remainder is unexplained. The V and J calls and clone size were taken over from that table, and D and trimming were inferred from the DNA. This sample holds under 350,000 clones; approximately 90% were observed only once. Clones ranked in the top ten supply about 4.1% of the sample.

As encoded in the germline V gene, CDR1 is SGHDN while CDR2 is FVKESK. The CDR3, from cysteine to phenylalanine, totals 15 residues. Just the 45-base CDR3 DNA is kept, in frame starting at base 1. V loses 2 bases, J loses 3 bases, and the germline ends lie 10 bases apart. Input material: PBMCs or T cells enriched from blood (not recorded which). The sequence joins TRBV14 to TRBJ2-2, with TRBD1 perhaps the D gene, on 6 matching bases. The TCR comes from a man younger than 45 who had recovered from COVID-19. For the CDR3, the sequence is CASSQSRGYTGELFF. The nucleotide sequence is TGTGCCAGCAGCCAATCAAGGGGGTACACCGGGGAGCTGTTTTTT.